Presented here are 28 T cell receptor beta chains from one specimen sequenced in a study of beta chain features in type 1 diabetes. Sequenced material consisted of expressed TCRB transcripts (all of the isolated RNA was reverse transcribed). Clones were read by immunoSEQ multiplex PCR, and TCRdb kept only the in-frame ones, dropping some. The sample records about 410,000 clones, approximately 13% being singletons. Sequencing was done on a sample of naive CD4+ T cells from blood. The receptors shown here come from a man aged 25-45 years in good health.

This clone was detected only a few times. The chain joins TRBV6-6 to TRBJ2-3; D gene ambiguous. CDR1 and CDR2 (germline): MNHNY, SVGAGI (reference sequence). CDR3 length: 12 amino acids. V lost 6 bases, J lost 2 bases, and 6 bases lay in between. This chain's CDR3 is CASSPDTDTQYF. Written as DNA, the CDR3 is TGTGCCAGCAGCCCCGACACAGATACGCAGTATTTT.

This clone was recorded at least ten times. This chain uses TRBV7-9 with TRBJ1-1; D not certain. Between the trimmed V and J ends, which lost 5 bases and 7 bases, there was a span of 8 bases. Germline V lookup: CDR1 SEHNR, CDR2 FQNEAQ (reference sequence). The CDR3 has 11 amino acids. In nucleotides, the CDR3 is TGTGCCAGCAGCGACAACGGTGAAGCTTTCTTT. Protein sequence: CASSDNGEAFF. Supplemented by reference TRBV7-9 and TRBJ1-1, the full variable domain reads DTGVSQNPRHKITKRGQNVTFRCDPISEHNRLYWYRQTLGQGPEFLTYFQNEAQLEKSRLLSDRFSAERPKGSFSTLEIQRTEQGDSAMYLCASSDNGEAFFGQGTRLTVV.

The CDR3 bases are TGTGCCAGCTCACCTTCCCCGGGACAGGGAAGCTCTGGGGCCAACGTCCTGACTTTC. This encodes CASSPSPGQGSSGANVLTF. V is TRBV18 and J is TRBJ2-6; 9 nucleotides align to TRBD1. CDR3 size: 19 residues. After removal of 3 bases from V and 0 bases from J, the junction contained 9 bases not matched to a gene. The germline V gene has CDR1 KGHSH and CDR2 LQKENI.

This clone was seen a few times. The chain joins TRBV6-5 to TRBJ2-1, with D maybe TRBD2 (5 bases). CDR3 length: 12 amino acids. Germline CDR1 and CDR2: MNHEY and SVGAGI. V dropped 10 bases and J dropped 10 bases, with 17 bases sitting between them. The DNA of the CDR3 is TGTGCCACCGGAGGTGGCTCCAGGGAGCAGTTCTTC. This codes for CATGGGSREQFF.

In its sample, this clone was seen many times. The chain combines TRBV15 with TRBJ2-5; possibly TRBD2 for D (5 bases). Germline-derived CDR1 and CDR2 are LNHNV and YYDKDF (reference sequence). CDR3 size: 14 residues. V lost 9 bases to trimming and J lost 3 bases, with 17 bases between them. This CDR3 reads CATGLLDGKETQYF. CDR3 in DNA: TGTGCCACAGGACTTCTGGACGGTAAAGAGACCCAGTACTTC.

There are a few counts of this clone. V is TRBV7-9 and J is TRBJ2-4; TRBD2 is a possible D gene (6 bases). Trimming stripped 2 bases from V and 7 bases from J, with 9 bases between. Germline V lookup: CDR1 SEHNR, CDR2 FQNEAQ (reference sequence). The CDR3 runs to 13 residues. The CDR3 reads CASSLPGGNIQYF. The CDR3 nucleotides are TGTGCCAGCAGCTTACCAGGAGGGAACATTCAGTACTTC.

CDR3 loop: CASSPLAAGRNEQFF. The CDR3 DNA is TGTGCCAGCAGCCCCCTCGCTGCCGGCCGCAATGAGCAGTTCTTC. This rearrangement joins TRBV7-2 to TRBJ2-1, with no clear D. Trimming took off 5 bases at V and 6 bases at J, with 17 bases between the two ends. The CDR3 consists of 15 residues. CDR1 and CDR2 (germline): SGHTA, FQGNSA.

This clone was counted a few times. The genes are TRBV9 and TRBJ1-1, with 12 nucleotides matching TRBD1. V lost 1 base to trimming and J lost 4 bases; unmatched junction nucleotides: 11. Germline-derived CDR1 and CDR2 are SGDLS and YYNGEE. The CDR3 is 18 amino acids. DNA for the CDR3: TGTGCCAGCAGCGTATATCCGGGACAGGGGGCGCGTGGCACTGAAGCTTTCTTT. This codes for CASSVYPGQGARGTEAFF.

This clone has more than one count but fewer than ten. CDR3 region: CASSQDLRGSNIQYF. DNA of the CDR3: TGCGCCAGCAGCCAAGATCTTCGGGGGTCCAACATTCAGTACTTC. The gene calls are TRBV4-3 and TRBJ2-4, with a tentative D call TRBD2 (6 bases). The CDR3 runs to 15 residues. CDR1 LGHNA and CDR2 YSLEER come from the germline V gene. V lost 0 bases, J lost 7 bases, and 13 bases lay in between.

This clone has only a few counts. This CDR3 reads CASSPRQETQYF. CDR3 in DNA: TGTGCCAGCAGCCCACGTCAAGAGACCCAGTACTTC. This chain links TRBV13 with TRBJ2-5, with D hard to call. Per the germline V gene, CDR1 is PRHDT and CDR2 is FYEKMQ (reference sequence). V was trimmed by 5 bases and J by 2 bases, leaving 6 bases between them. This CDR3 has 12 residues.

The chain is built from TRBV4-3 and TRBJ1-6; no firm D call. V gave up 1 base and J gave up 3 bases, with 7 bases separating them. The CDR3 is 15 residues long. Germline loops: CDR1 LGHNA, CDR2 YSLEER. DNA for the CDR3: TGCGCCAGCAGCCAAGCTTGGGGCTATAATTCACCCCTCCACTTT. The encoded protein is CASSQAWGYNSPLHF.

This clone was seen only a few times. The rearrangement uses TRBV5-1 and TRBJ1-1; TRBD1 might be the D (5 bases). Trimming stripped 4 bases from V and 1 base from J, with 17 bases between. The CDR3 loop spans 16 amino acids. The germline V gene encodes CDR1 SGHRS and CDR2 YFSETQ. The CDR3 coding sequence is TGCGCCAGCAGCAGAAGGGACCTCCTCCCGAACACTGAAGCTTTCTTT. Its protein is CASSRRDLLPNTEAFF.

This clone was detected only a few times. The rearrangement joins TRBV29-1 to TRBJ2-1; TRBD1 is a possible D gene (6 bases). CDR1 is SQVTM, CDR2 ANQGSEA, per germline. V lost 6 bases and J 2 bases, leaving 17 bases between the germline ends. The CDR3 totals 15 residues. Here the CDR3 DNA reads TGCAGCGTGGCGTCGAGGGGGAACCCCTACAATGAGCAGTTCTTC. Its protein product is CSVASRGNPYNEQFF.

The chain is built from TRBV29-1 and TRBJ2-1; D gene ambiguous. From germline, CDR1 is SQVTM and CDR2 ANQGSEA. The CDR3 runs to 10 residues. V lost 7 bases and J 7 bases, leaving 8 bases between the germline ends. The CDR3 DNA reads as TGCAGCGCGGGTCTGAATGAGCAGTTCTTC. This translates into CSAGLNEQFF.

In this sample, this clone turned up many times. The gene calls are TRBV23-1 and TRBJ2-7; no definite D call. TRBV23-1 is assigned to the ORF class and has an uncertain function. The length of the CDR3 is 14 residues. Trimming removed 2 bases from V and 0 bases from J, with 8 bases in between. The CDR3 loop reads CASSQVISSYEQYV. CDR3 bases: TGCGCCAGCAGTCAAGTGATCAGCTCCTACGAGCAGTACGTC.

The V gene is TRBV2, the J gene TRBJ2-5; either TRBD1 or TRBD2 may fit D (5 bases each). The V end lost 8 bases, the J end lost 4 bases, and 11 bases lay between the germline ends. This CDR3 spans 12 amino acids. From germline, CDR1 is SNHLY and CDR2 FYNNEI. The chain's CDR3 is CASLRGRETQYF. CDR3 sequence (DNA): TGTGCCAGCCTTAGGGGACGAGAGACCCAGTACTTC.

The genes are TRBV5-1 and TRBJ2-7; D may be TRBD1 or TRBD2 (5 bases each). V lost 7 bases and J 3 bases, leaving 20 bases between the germline ends. CDR1 SGHRS and CDR2 YFSETQ come from the germline V gene. CDR3 size: 15 residues. CDR3 amino acids: CASQKLSRGIYEQYF. The CDR3 DNA reads TGCGCCAGCCAAAAACTTTCGAGGGGAATCTACGAGCAGTACTTC.

This chain uses TRBV11-3 with TRBJ2-3; TRBD2 matches at 13 bases. The length of the CDR3 is 16 residues. The V segment lost 4 bases and the J segment 1 base; nucleotides outside the gene matches: 2. Germline V gene sequence: CDR1 SGHNT, CDR2 YENEEA. CDR3 in DNA: TGTGCCAGCAGCTCCGGACTAGCGGGAGGCACAGATACGCAGTATTTT. Amino acids: CASSSGLAGGTDTQYF.

The J gene is TRBJ2-7, the V gene TRBV10-3; D is uncertain. Trimming pared 2 bases from V and 2 bases from J, leaving 10 bases between. The CDR3 consists of 14 residues. Per the germline V gene, CDR1 is ENHRY and CDR2 is SYGVKD. The chain's CDR3 is CAISEGPGAYEQYF. The CDR3 DNA is TGTGCCATCAGTGAGGGCCCTGGGGCCTACGAGCAGTACTTC.

The chain recombines TRBV9 with TRBJ1-2, with D perhaps TRBD1 (6 bases). This CDR3 is 14 amino acids long. Per the germline V gene, CDR1 is SGDLS and CDR2 is YYNGEE. The germline V and J ends were trimmed by 0 bases and 8 bases, with 14 bases remaining between them. In DNA, the CDR3 is TGTGCCAGCAGCGTAGCTTCCCAGGGGTACGGCTACACCTTC. Encoded protein: CASSVASQGYGYTF.

This clone was seen a few times. The rearrangement links TRBV30 to TRBJ1-1, with no clear D. Germline V gene lookup returns CDR1 GTSNPN and CDR2 SVGIG (reference sequence). This CDR3 contains 12 residues. With 2 bases removed from V and 5 bases from J, the gap between germline ends came to 9 bases. The CDR3 region is CAWSTGKTEAFF. CDR3 bases: TGTGCCTGGAGTACCGGGAAGACTGAAGCTTTCTTT. Filled out from reference TRBV30 and TRBJ1-1, the complete variable domain reads SQTIHQWPATLVQPVGSPLSLECTVEGTSNPNLYWYRQAAGRGLQLLFYSVGIGQISSEVPQNLSASRPQDRQFILSSKKLLLSDSGFYLCAWSTGKTEAFFGQGTRLTVV.

A few counts support this clone. The chain combines TRBV7-6 with TRBJ2-5; 8 bases match TRBD2. The J segment lost 8 bases and the V segment lost 6 bases, leaving 11 bases of the junction unmatched. The CDR3 spans 14 residues. Germline V CDR1 and CDR2: SGHVS, FNYEAQ. CDR3 residues: CASRAGTSSLTQYF. The CDR3 region has the DNA TGTGCCAGCAGGGCCGGGACTAGTAGTCTTACCCAGTACTTC.

The chain is built from TRBV29-1 and TRBJ2-2; a weak D match, TRBD2 (6 bases). The CDR3 has 13 residues. CDR1 SQVTM and CDR2 ANQGSEA come from the germline V gene. V dropped 6 bases and J dropped 6 bases, with 14 bases sitting between them. The CDR3 DNA reads as TGCAGCGTCATACCCGGGGGATCCGGGGAGCTGTTTTTT. As protein: CSVIPGGSGELFF.

This clone was detected once. The J gene is TRBJ2-1, the V gene TRBV2; 11 nucleotides match TRBD2. From germline, CDR1 is SNHLY and CDR2 FYNNEI. With 2 bases clipped from V and 10 bases from J, the junction kept 7 bases outside the gene matches. The CDR3 runs 15 residues. The CDR3 reads CASSENSGRVGEQFF. For the CDR3, the DNA is TGTGCCAGCAGTGAAAATAGCGGGAGGGTCGGAGAGCAGTTCTTC.

This clone has just a few counts. V and J are TRBV7-9 and TRBJ2-1; 8 nucleotides agree with TRBD2. In germline, CDR1 is SEHNR, CDR2 FQNEAQ (reference sequence). The CDR3 is 16 residues long. V trimming: 0 bases; J trimming: 2 bases; junction bases outside the gene matches: 3. Written as DNA, the CDR3 is TGTGCCAGCAGCTTAGCTGCGGGAGGACCCTACAATGAGCAGTTCTTC. It is translated as CASSLAAGGPYNEQFF.

This clone has a handful of counts. This rearrangement joins TRBV4-1 to TRBJ2-5, with 9 bases identical to TRBD2. The CDR3 length is 17 residues. Germline V gene sequence: CDR1 MGHRA, CDR2 YSYEKL. The junction had 9 bases not matched to a gene; V was cut back by 0 bases and J by 4 bases. The CDR3 sequence is CASSQDRSGGIGETQYF. The CDR3 bases are TGCGCCAGCAGCCAAGATCGAAGCGGGGGGATTGGAGAGACCCAGTACTTC.

This clone was found a few times. The chain is built from TRBV7-8 and TRBJ2-5, with D perhaps TRBD2 (6 bases). Between the trimmed V and J ends, which lost 3 bases and 5 bases, there was a span of 10 bases. Germline V lookup: CDR1 SGHVS, CDR2 FQNEAQ. The CDR3 contains 13 residues. The CDR3 DNA follows: TGTGCCAGCAGCTTTGGCGGGACTGAGACCCAGTACTTC. It yields the protein CASSFGGTETQYF.

This clone was seen a handful of times. This chain joins TRBV5-4 and TRBJ1-1, with D uncertain. CDR3 length equals 13 residues. Germline V lookup: CDR1 SGHNT, CDR2 YYREEE (reference sequence). V was trimmed by 6 bases and J by 1 base, leaving 10 bases between them. The CDR3 protein is CASIGRANTEAFF. The CDR3 DNA is TGTGCCAGCATCGGACGGGCGAACACTGAAGCTTTCTTT.